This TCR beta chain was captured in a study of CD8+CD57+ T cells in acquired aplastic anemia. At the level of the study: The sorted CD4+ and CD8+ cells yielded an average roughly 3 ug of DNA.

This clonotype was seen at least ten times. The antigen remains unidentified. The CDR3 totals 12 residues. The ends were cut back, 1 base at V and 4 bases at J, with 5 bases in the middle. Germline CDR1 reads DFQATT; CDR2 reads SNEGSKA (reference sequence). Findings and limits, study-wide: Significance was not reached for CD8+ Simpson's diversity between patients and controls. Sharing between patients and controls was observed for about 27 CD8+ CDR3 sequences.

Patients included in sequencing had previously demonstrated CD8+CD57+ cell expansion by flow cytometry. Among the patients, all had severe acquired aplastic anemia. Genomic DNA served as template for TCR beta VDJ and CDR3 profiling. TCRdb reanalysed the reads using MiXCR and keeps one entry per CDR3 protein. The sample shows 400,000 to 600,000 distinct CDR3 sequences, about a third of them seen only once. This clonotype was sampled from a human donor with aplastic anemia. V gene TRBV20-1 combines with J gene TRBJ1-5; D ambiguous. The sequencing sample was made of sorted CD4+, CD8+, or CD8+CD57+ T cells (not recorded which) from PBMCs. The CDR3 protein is CSARGLNQPQHF. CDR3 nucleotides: TGCAGTGCTAGAGGTCTTAATCAGCCCCAGCATTTT.